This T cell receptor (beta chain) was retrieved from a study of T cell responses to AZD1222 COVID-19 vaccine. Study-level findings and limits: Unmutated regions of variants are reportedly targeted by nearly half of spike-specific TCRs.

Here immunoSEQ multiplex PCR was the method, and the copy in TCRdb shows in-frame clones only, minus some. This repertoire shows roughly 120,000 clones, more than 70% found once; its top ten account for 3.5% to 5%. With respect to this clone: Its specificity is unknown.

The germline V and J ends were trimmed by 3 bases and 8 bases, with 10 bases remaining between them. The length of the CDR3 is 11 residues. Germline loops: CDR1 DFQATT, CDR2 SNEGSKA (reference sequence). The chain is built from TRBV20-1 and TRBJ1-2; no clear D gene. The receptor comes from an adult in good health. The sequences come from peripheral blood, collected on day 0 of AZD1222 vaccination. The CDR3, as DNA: TGCAGTGCTAGTTTCGGGCGAGGCTACACCTTC. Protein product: CSASFGRGYTF.